Presented here are 26 T cell receptor beta chains from one specimen sequenced in a study of blood T cell repertoires in COVID-19. The protocol was immunoSEQ multiplex PCR, while the TCRdb copy is restricted to in-frame clones and leaves out a portion. The profile covers around 400,000 clones, with around 83% appearing a single time and about 4.9% taken by the ten largest. The sequenced sample consisted of PBMCs or T cells enriched from blood (not recorded which). The receptors originated from a woman between 45 and 65 years old who had recovered from COVID-19.

This clone was detected a few times. The chain recombines TRBV7-2 with TRBJ2-7, with 7 positions matching TRBD1. Germline-derived CDR1 and CDR2 are SGHTA and FQGNSA. The junction had 10 bases not matched to a gene; V was cut back by 5 bases and J by 12 bases. CDR3 length: 12 residues. The CDR3 protein is CASSAGTEKRYF. In DNA, the CDR3 is TGTGCCAGCAGCGCTGGGACAGAAAAGCGGTACTTC.

The gene calls are TRBV10-2 and TRBJ1-6, with D uncertain. CDR1 WSHSY and CDR2 SAAADI come from the germline V gene. The CDR3 length is 15 residues. V lost 10 bases to trimming and J lost 0 bases, with 13 bases between them. CDR3 loop: CATLQSSSYNSPLHF. The CDR3 DNA reads TGCGCCACCCTACAGTCGAGCTCCTATAATTCACCCCTCCACTTT.

This clone is a singleton in its sample. The chain carries TRBV29-1 and TRBJ2-1; 7 positions match TRBD1. The CDR3 has 11 residues. Germline CDR1 is SQVTM and CDR2 is ANQGSEA. With 7 bases clipped from V and 6 bases from J, the junction kept 3 bases outside the gene matches. The CDR3 region is CSGRQGNEQFF. CDR3 nucleotide sequence: TGCAGCGGTAGACAGGGCAATGAGCAGTTCTTC.

This clone has a handful of counts. V is TRBV30 and J is TRBJ1-6; unclear D gene. Per germline, CDR1 GTSNPN and CDR2 SVGIG (reference sequence). The CDR3 has 14 residues. V dropped 3 bases and J dropped 8 bases, with 14 bases sitting between them. The CDR3 DNA reads as TGTGCCTGGAGCTTAGGGAGTAGCGATTCACCCCTCCACTTT. This gives the protein CAWSLGSSDSPLHF.

The V call is TRBV7-2, the J call TRBJ2-5; TRBD2 matches at 8 bases. Germline V gene lookup returns CDR1 SGHTA and CDR2 FQGNSA. Trimming at V came to 6 bases and at J to 4 bases, leaving 10 bases not matched to a gene. The CDR3 has 15 residues. For the CDR3, the DNA is TGTGCCAGCAGAACTAGCGGTGGGACTGGAGAGACCCAGTACTTC. Protein product: CASRTSGGTGETQYF. Supplemented by reference TRBV7-2 and TRBJ2-5, the full variable domain reads GAGVSQSPSNKVTEKGKDVELRCDPISGHTALYWYRQSLGQGLEFLIYFQGNSAPDKSGLPSDRFSAERTGGSVSTLTIQRTQQEDSAVYLCASRTSGGTGETQYFGPGTRLLVL.

V gene TRBV2 combines with J gene TRBJ1-2, with D possibly TRBD1 on 6 matching bases. V lost 3 bases to trimming and J lost 8 bases, with 13 bases between them. The CDR3 runs 13 residues. Germline loops: CDR1 SNHLY, CDR2 FYNNEI. CDR3 DNA sequence: TGTGCCAGCAGTGAGCTCAGGGGAAGGGGCTACACCTTC. This translates into CASSELRGRGYTF. Full variable domain (missing parts from reference TRBV2 and TRBJ1-2): EPEVTQTPSHQVTQMGQEVILRCVPISNHLYFYWYRQILGQKVEFLVSFYNNEISEKSEIFDDQFSVERPDGSNFTLKIRSTKLEDSAMYFCASSELRGRGYTFGSGTRLTVV.

This sequence joins TRBV7-8 and TRBJ2-7; D is possibly TRBD1 (6 bases). Trimming cost V 4 bases and J 5 bases, with 12 bases left between them. The CDR3 has 13 residues. Germline assignment: CDR1 SGHVS and CDR2 FQNEAQ. The CDR3, as DNA: TGTGCCAGCAGCTGGGATGGGGGCCACGAGCAGTACTTC. Translated, it gives CASSWDGGHEQYF. Variable domain in full (rest from reference TRBV7-8 and TRBJ2-7): GAGVSQSPRYKVAKRGQDVALRCDPISGHVSLFWYQQALGQGPEFLTYFQNEAQLDKSGLPSDRFFAERPEGSVSTLKIQRTQQEDSAVYLCASSWDGGHEQYFGPGTRLTVT.

The chain is built from TRBV27 and TRBJ1-1; the match to TRBD1 covers 7 bases. The germline gives CDR1 MNHEY, CDR2 SMNVEV (reference sequence). V lost 5 bases to trimming and J lost 3 bases; unmatched junction nucleotides: 9. This CDR3 region has 15 residues. CDR3 DNA: TGTGCCAGCAGTGCCGCACAGGGGTGGTACACTGAAGCTTTCTTT. It translates to CASSAAQGWYTEAFF.

The chain combines TRBV5-1 with TRBJ2-2, with D maybe TRBD1 (5 bases). V shed 1 base and J shed 6 bases, with 10 bases lying between them. The CDR3 has 14 amino acids. Per germline, CDR1 SGHRS and CDR2 YFSETQ. CDR3 region: CASSLRQGAGELFF. In nucleotides, the CDR3 is TGCGCCAGCAGCTTGAGGCAGGGTGCCGGGGAGCTGTTTTTT.

The CDR3 region is CASSLEGQAYGYTF. CDR3 nucleotides: TGCGCCAGCAGCTTGGAAGGACAGGCCTATGGCTACACCTTC. V and J are TRBV5-1 and TRBJ1-2; 7 nucleotides match TRBD1. With 0 bases clipped from V and 4 bases from J, the junction kept 3 bases outside the gene matches. The CDR3 sequence is 14 residues long. CDR1 and CDR2 from the germline V gene are SGHRS and YFSETQ.

The CDR3: CASRSQGLYGYTF. CDR3 nucleotide sequence: TGTGCCAGCAGGTCACAGGGGCTCTATGGCTACACCTTC. V and J are TRBV6-5 and TRBJ1-2, with TRBD1 matching 7 bases. Germline V gene data show CDR1 as MNHEY and CDR2 as SVGAGI. CDR3 length equals 13 residues. V dropped 6 bases and J dropped 4; count of bases not matched to a gene: 5.

The chain has TRBV10-3 and TRBJ2-1; TRBD1 might be the D (6 bases). The CDR3 length is 14 residues. Between the trimmed V and J ends, which lost 10 bases and 5 bases, there was a span of 18 bases. Germline loops: CDR1 ENHRY, CDR2 SYGVKD. As DNA, the CDR3 is TGTGCCAACGGCGATGGGACAACAAACAATGAGCAGTTCTTC. This codes for CANGDGTTNNEQFF.

This sequence joins TRBV6-1 and TRBJ1-5; D is unclear. V lost 5 bases and J 6 bases, leaving 14 bases between the germline ends. The germline CDR1 and CDR2 sequences are MNHNS and SASEGT. The CDR3 has 14 residues. CDR3: CASSFTLVGQPQHF. The DNA for the CDR3 is TGTGCCAGCAGTTTCACCTTGGTCGGTCAGCCCCAGCATTTT.

This clone was recorded once. This sequence joins TRBV15 and TRBJ2-3; D not certain. This CDR3 has 17 amino acids. Per germline, CDR1 LNHNV and CDR2 YYDKDF (reference sequence). V lost 3 bases to trimming and J lost 0 bases, with 16 bases between them. This CDR3 is CATSSLAPPPSTDTQYF. The CDR3 DNA reads TGTGCCACCAGCAGTCTTGCGCCCCCGCCTAGCACAGATACGCAGTATTTT.

The chain uses TRBV9 and TRBJ1-5; TRBD1 agrees at 7 bases. CDR3 size: 12 residues. Per the germline V gene, CDR1 is SGDLS and CDR2 is YYNGEE. Unmatched junction bases numbered 2, after V lost 4 bases and J lost 7 bases. CDR3 loop: CASSQGDQPQHF. The DNA of the CDR3 is TGTGCCAGCAGCCAGGGGGACCAGCCCCAGCATTTT. Complete variable domain (other parts from reference TRBV9 and TRBJ1-5): DSGVTQTPKHLITATGQRVTLRCSPRSGDLSVYWYQQSLDQGLQFLIQYYNGEERAKGNILERFSAQQFPDLHSELNLSSLELGDSALYFCASSQGDQPQHFGDGTRLSIL.

The CDR3 sequence is CASSPHSSYEQYF. The CDR3 DNA reads as TGTGCCAGCAGCCCCCATAGCTCCTACGAGCAGTACTTC. The chain couples TRBV7-9 to TRBJ2-7; D unresolved. The CDR3 sequence is 13 residues long. The V gene lost 5 bases and the J gene lost 0 bases, with 8 bases spanning the gap. Germline V gene lookup returns CDR1 SEHNR and CDR2 FQNEAQ (reference sequence). The entire variable domain, with the rest obtained from reference TRBV7-9 and TRBJ2-7, is as follows: DTGVSQNPRHKITKRGQNVTFRCDPISEHNRLYWYRQTLGQGPEFLTYFQNEAQLEKSRLLSDRFSAERPKGSFSTLEIQRTEQGDSAMYLCASSPHSSYEQYFGPGTRLTVT.

The chain uses TRBV7-2 and TRBJ2-3; maybe TRBD2 (7 bases). Per germline, CDR1 SGHTA and CDR2 FQGNSA. The CDR3 totals 15 residues. Trimming left V 2 bases short and J 3 bases short, with 12 bases between. For the CDR3, the DNA is TGTGCCAGCAGCTTACCCGGGGGGCGAACAGATACGCAGTATTTT. It is translated as CASSLPGGRTDTQYF.

The rearrangement joins TRBV7-8 to TRBJ2-2; perhaps TRBD1 as D (6 bases). The germline CDR1 and CDR2 sequences are SGHVS and FQNEAQ. CDR3 length equals 16 residues. V was trimmed by 1 base and J by 1 base, leaving 10 bases between them. The CDR3 coding sequence is TGTGCCAGCAGCTTAGACAGGGTTCAGAACACCGGGGAGCTGTTTTTT. This codes for CASSLDRVQNTGELFF.

This clone was observed a single time. The CDR3 spells CATAGRAQREGRYNEQFF. CDR3 bases: TGTGCCACAGCAGGTCGTGCTCAGCGGGAGGGCCGTTACAATGAGCAGTTCTTC. This chain connects TRBV15 to TRBJ2-1; 10 nucleotides agree with TRBD2. Trimming took 9 bases from V and 4 from J; bases not matched to a gene: 18. Germline CDR1 is LNHNV and CDR2 is YYDKDF (reference sequence). The length of the CDR3 is 18 residues.

This clone appeared once. The rearrangement uses TRBV30 and TRBJ1-5, with 8 bases matching TRBD1. Germline V gene data show CDR1 as GTSNPN and CDR2 as SVGIG (reference sequence). The V segment lost 2 bases and the J segment 11 bases; nucleotides outside the gene matches: 5. CDR3 length: 12 amino acids. CDR3 nucleotide sequence: TGTGCCTGGAGTTACACAGGGGGAGCCCAGCATTTT. The encoded protein is CAWSYTGGAQHF.

V usage is TRBV10-3 and J usage is TRBJ1-2; maybe TRBD1 (6 bases). Germline loops: CDR1 ENHRY, CDR2 SYGVKD. With 2 bases removed from V and 3 bases from J, the gap between germline ends came to 10 bases. This CDR3 region has 14 residues. The CDR3 DNA reads TGTGCCATCAGTGAGCCAGGGGTAGACTATGGCTACACCTTC. Amino acid sequence: CAISEPGVDYGYTF.

This chain joins TRBV6-1 and TRBJ1-1; a possible D gene is TRBD1 (6 bases). Germline V gene data show CDR1 as MNHNS and CDR2 as SASEGT. V was shortened by 6 bases and J by 4 bases, with 15 bases between the two germline ends. CDR3 size: 14 residues. The CDR3 is CASRPQGSITEAFF. The CDR3 DNA reads TGTGCCAGCAGACCACAGGGAAGTATCACTGAAGCTTTCTTT.

The V call is TRBV6-2 or TRBV6-3, the J call TRBJ1-4; TRBD1 aligns across 9 bases. J was trimmed by 7 bases and V by 1 base; bases with no gene match: 1. Germline V gene data show CDR1 as MNHEY and CDR2 as SVGEGT. The CDR3 runs 14 residues. CDR3 nucleotides: TGTGCCAGCAGTTACTGGGGACAGGGTGAAAAACTGTTTTTT. It codes for CASSYWGQGEKLFF.

J is TRBJ1-5 and V is TRBV29-1, with 10 nucleotides matching TRBD1. Germline V gene data show CDR1 as SQVTM and CDR2 as ANQGSEA. The CDR3 length is 14 residues. The V gene end was trimmed by 4 bases and the J gene end by 4 bases; junction bases not matched to a gene: 4. The CDR3 is CSVAGTGVNQPQHF. CDR3 in DNA: TGCAGCGTTGCCGGGACAGGGGTGAATCAGCCCCAGCATTTT.

The chain is built from TRBV5-1 and TRBJ1-4, with TRBD1 matching 9 bases. J was trimmed by 8 bases and V by 0 bases; bases with no gene match: 5. This CDR3 is built from 15 residues. In germline, CDR1 is SGHRS, CDR2 YFSETQ. CDR3 in DNA: TGCGCCAGCAGCTTGGGGGGACAGGGTTACGAAAAACTGTTTTTT. Its translation: CASSLGGQGYEKLFF.

The gene calls are TRBV18 and TRBJ2-3; perhaps TRBD1 as D (6 bases). The V and J ends lost 0 bases and 1 base respectively, with 17 bases between them. The CDR3 consists of 18 residues. Germline V gene data show CDR1 as KGHSH and CDR2 as LQKENI. Here the CDR3 reads CASSPPRSGALGTDTQYF. The CDR3 region has the DNA TGTGCCAGCTCACCACCTAGATCAGGGGCCCTAGGCACAGATACGCAGTATTTT.